The rows below give T cell receptor beta chains drawn from one sample of a study of Graves' ophthalmopathy and Graves' hyperthyroidism. MiXCR, run by TCRdb on the multiplex PCR reads, gives a single entry per CDR3 protein. Of 400,000 to 450,000 distinct CDR3 sequences in the sample, roughly 21% are singletons; the top ten hold around 3.1%. Sample: peripheral blood. These receptor sequences come from a woman younger than 35 with stable Graves' hyperthyroidism. The CDR3 runs from the conserved cysteine through the conserved F or W. The order of the fields is D gene, clone size, CDR3 length, V gene, J gene, CDR3 DNA, CDR3 protein. The D gene is left open where the match is weak. Clone size, where shown, is once, few, many, or a class for clones that have expanded.

d_gene: .
abundance: many
len: 16
v_gene: TRBV6-9
j_gene: TRBJ1-5
CDR3nt: TGTGCCAGCAGTAACTCCATACAGGTGGGCAATCAGCCCCAGCATTTT
CDR3aa: CASSNSIQVGNQPQHF

d_gene: TRBD1
abundance: few
len: 15
v_gene: TRBV2
j_gene: TRBJ1-1
CDR3nt: TGTGCCAGCAGTACACAGGGGGCTCCGAACACTGAAGCTTTCTTT
CDR3aa: CASSTQGAPNTEAFF

d_gene: .
abundance: many
len: 13
v_gene: TRBV6-2/TRBV6-3
j_gene: TRBJ1-1
CDR3nt: TGTGCCAGCGCAGAACAGGGGAACACTGAAGCTTTCTTT
CDR3aa: CASAEQGNTEAFF

d_gene: .
abundance: .
len: 13
v_gene: TRBV29-1
j_gene: TRBJ2-7
CDR3nt: TGCAGCGCCGGACCGGGTCCTATTTACGAGCAGTACTTC
CDR3aa: CSAGPGPIYEQYF

d_gene: .
abundance: many
len: 14
v_gene: TRBV20-1
j_gene: TRBJ2-7
CDR3nt: TGCAGTGCCGACTCAAGGGGCGGGTTCTACGAGCAGTACTTC
CDR3aa: CSADSRGGFYEQYF

d_gene: TRBD1
abundance: many
len: 15
v_gene: TRBV5-1
j_gene: TRBJ1-6
CDR3nt: TGCGCCAGCAGCTTGAATGACAGGGGGAATTCACCCCTCCACTTT
CDR3aa: CASSLNDRGNSPLHF

d_gene: TRBD1
abundance: .
len: 17
v_gene: TRBV6-1
j_gene: TRBJ2-5
CDR3nt: TGTGCCAGCAGTCTGGTAGTAGGACAGGAGATCCAAGAGACCCAGTACTTC
CDR3aa: CASSLVVGQEIQETQYF

d_gene: .
abundance: many
len: 16
v_gene: TRBV6-5
j_gene: TRBJ2-2
CDR3nt: TGTGCCAGCAGTTACACCGGCAGGGCGAACACCGGGGAGCTGTTTTTT
CDR3aa: CASSYTGRANTGELFF

d_gene: TRBD2
abundance: many
len: 16
v_gene: TRBV4-1
j_gene: TRBJ2-7
CDR3nt: TGCGCCAGCAGCCAAGAAAAACGGGAGGGGGCCTACGAGCAGTACTTC
CDR3aa: CASSQEKREGAYEQYF

d_gene: TRBD1
abundance: few
len: 11
v_gene: TRBV28
j_gene: TRBJ1-1
CDR3nt: TGTGCCAGCAGTTTGCAGGGGGCAGCTTTCTTT
CDR3aa: CASSLQGAAFF

d_gene: .
abundance: many
len: 12
v_gene: TRBV6-2/TRBV6-3
j_gene: TRBJ1-2
CDR3nt: TGTGCCAGCAGAAAACAGGTCTATGGCTACACCTTC
CDR3aa: CASRKQVYGYTF

d_gene: TRBD1
abundance: many
len: 15
v_gene: TRBV5-4
j_gene: TRBJ2-2
CDR3nt: TGTGCCAGCAGGAGGGACAGTAAAGACACCGGGGAGCTGTTTTTT
CDR3aa: CASRRDSKDTGELFF

d_gene: .
abundance: many
len: 14
v_gene: TRBV9
j_gene: TRBJ1-2
CDR3nt: TGTGCCAGCAGCGTAGACACACGGCTCGTTGGCTACACCTTC
CDR3aa: CASSVDTRLVGYTF

d_gene: .
abundance: many
len: 16
v_gene: TRBV4-3
j_gene: TRBJ2-2
CDR3nt: TGCGCCAGCAGCCAAGGTGGGGGGCCGGACACCGGGGAGCTGTTTTTT
CDR3aa: CASSQGGGPDTGELFF

d_gene: TRBD1
abundance: .
len: 12
v_gene: TRBV7-9
j_gene: TRBJ1-2
CDR3nt: TGTGCCAGCAGCATACAGGGGATTGGCTACACCTTC
CDR3aa: CASSIQGIGYTF

d_gene: .
abundance: .
len: 14
v_gene: TRBV27
j_gene: TRBJ1-2
CDR3nt: TGTGCCAGCAGTTCTGGGCAGAACCTGTATGGCTACACCTTC
CDR3aa: CASSSGQNLYGYTF

d_gene: TRBD1
abundance: many
len: 16
v_gene: TRBV12-3/TRBV12-4
j_gene: TRBJ1-5
CDR3nt: TGTGCCAGCAGGCAAACAGGGGACGATAGCAATCAGCCCCAGCATTTT
CDR3aa: CASRQTGDDSNQPQHF

d_gene: .
abundance: .
len: 11
v_gene: TRBV20-1
j_gene: TRBJ2-5
CDR3nt: TGCAGTGCTAGCATTGGAGAGACCCAGTACTTC
CDR3aa: CSASIGETQYF

d_gene: .
abundance: many
len: 15
v_gene: TRBV6-1
j_gene: TRBJ1-2
CDR3nt: TGTGCCAGCAGTGGACAGCAGGGTGTAAACTATGGCTACACCTTC
CDR3aa: CASSGQQGVNYGYTF

d_gene: TRBD1
abundance: once
len: 13
v_gene: TRBV6-5
j_gene: TRBJ1-2
CDR3nt: TGTGCCAGCAGTTACGGACAGGGCCGTGGCTACACCTTC
CDR3aa: CASSYGQGRGYTF

d_gene: .
abundance: many
len: 14
v_gene: TRBV6-1
j_gene: TRBJ1-5
CDR3nt: TGTGCCAGCAGCATACAGGGACCCAATCAGCCCCAGCATTTT
CDR3aa: CASSIQGPNQPQHF

d_gene: .
abundance: .
len: 13
v_gene: TRBV28
j_gene: TRBJ1-1
CDR3nt: TGTGCCAGCTACCCTGGGGAAAACACTGAAGCTTTCTTT
CDR3aa: CASYPGENTEAFF